This TCR beta chain is from a study of shared clonotypes between healthy human individuals. Points from the study as a whole: Naive CD4 clonotype sharing across a few donors was 4% to 5.5%. Relative to memory subsets, naive subsets generally showed larger estimated richness.

From germline, CDR1 is MDHEN and CDR2 SYDVKM. V trimming: 3 bases; J trimming: 4 bases; junction bases outside the gene matches: 4. The CDR3 extends over 15 amino acids. Naivety among CD8 cells was defined by CD45RO negativity and positive CCR7 selection, thereby excluding terminally differentiated effector memory CD45RA+ cells. The table came from immunoSEQ multiplex PCR; TCRdb's copy has only in-frame clones and leaves some out. In the table there are hundreds of thousands of clones, around 96% of which are singletons. About this clone: The antigen is undetermined.

The chain uses TRBV28 and TRBJ2-7, with 12 bases aligning to TRBD2. The TCR comes from a woman aged 25 to 39 in good health. Material for sequencing was naive CD8+ T cells sorted from blood. In nucleotides, the CDR3 is TGTGCCAGCAGTTTTACTAGCGGGAGGATGTACGAGCAGTACTTC. This gives the protein CASSFTSGRMYEQYF. The complete variable domain, with remaining parts taken from reference TRBV28 and TRBJ2-7, reads DVKVTQSSRYLVKRTGEKVFLECVQDMDHENMFWYRQDPGLGLRLIYFSYDVKMKEKGDIPEGYSVSREKKERFSLILESASTNQTSMYLCASSFTSGRMYEQYFGPGTRLTVT.